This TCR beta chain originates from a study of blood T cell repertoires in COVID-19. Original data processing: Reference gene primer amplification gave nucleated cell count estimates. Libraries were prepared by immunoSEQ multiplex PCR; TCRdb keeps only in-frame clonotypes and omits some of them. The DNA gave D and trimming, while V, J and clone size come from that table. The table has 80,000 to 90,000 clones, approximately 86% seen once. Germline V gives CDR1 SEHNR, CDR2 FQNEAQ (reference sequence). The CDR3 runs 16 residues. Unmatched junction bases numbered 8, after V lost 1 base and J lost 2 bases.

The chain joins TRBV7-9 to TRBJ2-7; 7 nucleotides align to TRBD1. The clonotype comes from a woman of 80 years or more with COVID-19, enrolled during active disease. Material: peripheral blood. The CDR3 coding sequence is TGTGCCAGCAGCTTAGTCCCCCCCGACAGGGCCTACGAGCAGTACTTC. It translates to CASSLVPPDRAYEQYF.